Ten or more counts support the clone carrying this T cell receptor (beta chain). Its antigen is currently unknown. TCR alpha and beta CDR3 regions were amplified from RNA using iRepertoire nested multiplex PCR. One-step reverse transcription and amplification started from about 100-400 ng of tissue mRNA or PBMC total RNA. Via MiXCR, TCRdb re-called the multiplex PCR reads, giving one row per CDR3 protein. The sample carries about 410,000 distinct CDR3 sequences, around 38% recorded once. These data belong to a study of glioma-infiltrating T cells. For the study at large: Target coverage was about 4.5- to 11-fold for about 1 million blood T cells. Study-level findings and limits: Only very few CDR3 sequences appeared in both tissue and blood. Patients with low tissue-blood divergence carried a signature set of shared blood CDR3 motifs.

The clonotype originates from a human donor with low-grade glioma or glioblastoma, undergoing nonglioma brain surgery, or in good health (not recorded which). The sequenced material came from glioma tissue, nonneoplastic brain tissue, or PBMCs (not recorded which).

The CDR3 loop is CATSRDWTSGGYEQYF. The CDR3 DNA sequence: TGTGCCACCAGCAGAGATTGGACTAGCGGAGGATACGAGCAGTACTTC. The chain joins TRBV15 to TRBJ2-7, with TRBD2 matching 10 bases. V lost 0 bases, J lost 4 bases, and 6 bases stayed unmatched. CDR1 is LNHNV and CDR2 is YYDKDF in the germline V gene (reference sequence). This CDR3 is 16 amino acids long.